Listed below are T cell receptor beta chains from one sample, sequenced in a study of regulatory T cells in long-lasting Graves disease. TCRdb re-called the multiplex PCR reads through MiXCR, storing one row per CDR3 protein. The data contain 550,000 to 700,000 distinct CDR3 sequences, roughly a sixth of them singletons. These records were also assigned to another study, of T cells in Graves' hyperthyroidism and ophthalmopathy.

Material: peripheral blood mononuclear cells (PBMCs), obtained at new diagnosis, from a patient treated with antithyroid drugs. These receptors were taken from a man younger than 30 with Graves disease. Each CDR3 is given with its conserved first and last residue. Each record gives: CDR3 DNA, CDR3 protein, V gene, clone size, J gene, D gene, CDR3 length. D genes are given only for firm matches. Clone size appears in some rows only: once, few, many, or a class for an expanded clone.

DNA: TGTGCCAGCAGCTTCGACAGAAATAGCAATCAGCCCCAGCATTTT
CDR3: CASSFDRNSNQPQHF
V: TRBV7-2
size: -
J: TRBJ1-5
D: -
length: 15

DNA: TGCAGTGCCGATCCGACCCGGAGGTCAGATACGCAGTATTTT
CDR3: CSADPTRRSDTQYF
V: TRBV20-1
size: -
J: TRBJ2-3
D: -
length: 14

DNA: TGCGCCAGCAGCTGGGACACCTCGAACACCGGGGAGCTGTTTTTT
CDR3: CASSWDTSNTGELFF
V: TRBV5-1
size: few
J: TRBJ2-2
D: -
length: 15

DNA: TGTGCCAGCACCTCGACAGGGGGTAGCACAGATACGCAGTATTTT
CDR3: CASTSTGGSTDTQYF
V: TRBV12-3/TRBV12-4
size: many
J: TRBJ2-3
D: TRBD1
length: 15

DNA: TGTGCCAGCAGCCCACAAGCGGGAGGGAGCACCGGGGAGCTGTTTTTT
CDR3: CASSPQAGGSTGELFF
V: TRBV9
size: -
J: TRBJ2-2
D: TRBD2
length: 16

DNA: TGTGCCTGGAGTGTAACCCTAAAGGGCCAGCAGTACTTC
CDR3: CAWSVTLKGQQYF
V: TRBV30
size: -
J: TRBJ2-7
D: -
length: 13

DNA: TGTGCCAGCAGTCCCCACAGGCAAGCTAACTATGGCTACACCTTC
CDR3: CASSPHRQANYGYTF
V: TRBV12-3/TRBV12-4
size: many
J: TRBJ1-2
D: -
length: 15

DNA: TGCGCCAGCAGCTGGGGAGCAGGGGGTGAAAAACTGTTTTTT
CDR3: CASSWGAGGEKLFF
V: TRBV4-1
size: -
J: TRBJ1-4
D: TRBD1
length: 14

DNA: TGTGCCAGTAGTATGATCGCGGGAGTGAGCAGTGAGCAGTACTTC
CDR3: CASSMIAGVSSEQYF
V: TRBV19
size: -
J: TRBJ2-7
D: TRBD2
length: 15

DNA: TGTGCCAGCAGTTTCAAGAGCACAGATACGCAGTATTTT
CDR3: CASSFKSTDTQYF
V: TRBV27
size: -
J: TRBJ2-3
D: -
length: 13

DNA: TGCGCCAGCAGCTTGACCCCCGTGCCAACTGAAGCTTTCTTT
CDR3: CASSLTPVPTEAFF
V: TRBV5-1
size: many
J: TRBJ1-1
D: -
length: 14

DNA: TGTGCCAGCAGTTTAATGGGTTCAGGGAACACTGAAGCTTTCTTT
CDR3: CASSLMGSGNTEAFF
V: TRBV27
size: many
J: TRBJ1-1
D: -
length: 15

DNA: TGTGCCAGCAGTTTATTGGGCAGGTTGAACACTGAAGCTTTCTTT
CDR3: CASSLLGRLNTEAFF
V: TRBV27
size: -
J: TRBJ1-1
D: -
length: 15

DNA: TGCAGTGCTAGGGGGCCGGGGGCGAGGGAGCAGTACTTC
CDR3: CSARGPGAREQYF
V: TRBV20-1
size: few
J: TRBJ2-7
D: -
length: 13

DNA: TGTGCCAGCAGTCACCGACGGGTGGGGGCTATTGGAAACACCATATATTTT
CDR3: CASSHRRVGAIGNTIYF
V: TRBV6-1
size: -
J: TRBJ1-3
D: -
length: 17

DNA: TGTGCCAGCAGCCCACGGACTAGCGTGAACACCGGGGAGCTGTTTTTT
CDR3: CASSPRTSVNTGELFF
V: TRBV7-9
size: few
J: TRBJ2-2
D: TRBD2
length: 16

DNA: TGTGCCTCGACGGCCCTTTTGAACACTGAAGCTTTCTTT
CDR3: CASTALLNTEAFF
V: TRBV12-3/TRBV12-4
size: -
J: TRBJ1-1
D: -
length: 13

DNA: TGTGCCAGTAGTATAGATGTGGCTAGCGGCTCCTACAATGAGCAGTTCTTC
CDR3: CASSIDVASGSYNEQFF
V: TRBV19
size: many
J: TRBJ2-1
D: TRBD2
length: 17

DNA: TGCAGTGCTAGAGCGGGAGGGAACACCGGGGAGCTGTTTTTT
CDR3: CSARAGGNTGELFF
V: TRBV20-1
size: few
J: TRBJ2-2
D: TRBD2
length: 14

DNA: TGTGCCAGCAGCGTAGGTGGTGGGGGCGCAGGTGAAAAACTGTTTTTT
CDR3: CASSVGGGGAGEKLFF
V: TRBV9
size: -
J: TRBJ1-4
D: -
length: 16

DNA: TGTGCCAGCAGCCTCGACAGGGGATACTCTGGAAACACCATATATTTT
CDR3: CASSLDRGYSGNTIYF
V: TRBV7-6
size: -
J: TRBJ1-3
D: TRBD1
length: 16

DNA: TGTGCCGGCAGCCAAGGAGGCGGGAGGGCCAAGTCCGGGGAGCTGTTTTTT
CDR3: CAGSQGGGRAKSGELFF
V: TRBV3-1
size: -
J: TRBJ2-2
D: TRBD2
length: 17

DNA: TGTGCCAGCAGCTTGCGGGAGCGTGCCGGGGAGCTGTTTTTT
CDR3: CASSLRERAGELFF
V: TRBV13
size: -
J: TRBJ2-2
D: TRBD2
length: 14

DNA: TGTGCCAGCAGCCTAGCGGGACAGTCTAATGAAAAACTGTTTTTT
CDR3: CASSLAGQSNEKLFF
V: TRBV3-1
size: few
J: TRBJ1-4
D: TRBD1
length: 15

DNA: TGTGCCAGCAGCCACACTAGCGGGAGGTACGAGCAGTACTTC
CDR3: CASSHTSGRYEQYF
V: TRBV5-5
size: -
J: TRBJ2-7
D: TRBD2
length: 14

DNA: TGCAGTGCTAGAGGTCGTCAAGAGACCCAGTACTTC
CDR3: CSARGRQETQYF
V: TRBV20-1
size: many
J: TRBJ2-5
D: -
length: 12

DNA: TGCGCCAGCAGCCAAGACGGAGAGCAGTACTTC
CDR3: CASSQDGEQYF
V: TRBV4-1
size: few
J: TRBJ2-7
D: -
length: 11

DNA: TGTGCCAGCAATGAGGGGATCAACTCCTACAATGAGCAGTTCTTC
CDR3: CASNEGINSYNEQFF
V: TRBV2
size: many
J: TRBJ2-1
D: -
length: 15

DNA: TGTGCCAGCAGTTACAGAGGGGCCCAGAGCTCCTACAATGAGCAGTACTTC
CDR3: CASSYRGAQSSYNEQYF
V: TRBV6-2/TRBV6-3
size: -
J: TRBJ2-7
D: -
length: 17

DNA: TGTGCCAGCAGTTACTCCCCCGGGACTCCCATTCGGTACAATGAGCAGTTCTTC
CDR3: CASSYSPGTPIRYNEQFF
V: TRBV6-5
size: few
J: TRBJ2-1
D: -
length: 18

DNA: TGTGCCAGCAGTCACGACGGGACCCGTGGGAAAAACACTGAAGCTTTCTTT
CDR3: CASSHDGTRGKNTEAFF
V: TRBV6-1
size: -
J: TRBJ1-1
D: -
length: 17

DNA: TGTGCCAGCAGCTTTACCCCCCGCACTAGCAGCACTGAAGCTTTCTTT
CDR3: CASSFTPRTSSTEAFF
V: TRBV6-1
size: many
J: TRBJ1-1
D: -
length: 16

DNA: TGTGCCAGCAGGTACCGGGACTACGGGCAGTTCTTC
CDR3: CASRYRDYGQFF
V: TRBV28
size: few
J: TRBJ2-1
D: TRBD2
length: 12

DNA: TGTGCCAGCAGCTCTAGACAGGGCCGTGAAGCTTTCTTT
CDR3: CASSSRQGREAFF
V: TRBV7-3
size: -
J: TRBJ1-1
D: TRBD1
length: 13

DNA: TGTGCCAGCAGCTTCATGATGGGACAGCCTTACAATGAGCAGTTCTTC
CDR3: CASSFMMGQPYNEQFF
V: TRBV7-2
size: many
J: TRBJ2-1
D: TRBD1
length: 16

DNA: TGTGCCAGCAGCTTCTCTCCCTATAGCGGGAGGGGGACAGATACGCAGTATTTT
CDR3: CASSFSPYSGRGTDTQYF
V: TRBV12-3/TRBV12-4
size: -
J: TRBJ2-3
D: TRBD2
length: 18

DNA: TGTGCCAGCGGCTTAACTGGACAGGGAGAAGCTTTCTTT
CDR3: CASGLTGQGEAFF
V: TRBV7-6
size: -
J: TRBJ1-1
D: TRBD1
length: 13

DNA: TGTGCCAGCAGCTTGCTACCACCGTACAATGAGCAGTTCTTC
CDR3: CASSLLPPYNEQFF
V: TRBV7-2
size: many
J: TRBJ2-1
D: -
length: 14

DNA: TGCAGTGCCCCCGCCCCCTACAATGAGCAGTTCTTC
CDR3: CSAPAPYNEQFF
V: TRBV20-1
size: many
J: TRBJ2-1
D: -
length: 12

DNA: TGTGCCTGGAGTGCCCAGGCCGGGGAGCTGTTTTTT
CDR3: CAWSAQAGELFF
V: TRBV30
size: many
J: TRBJ2-2
D: -
length: 12

DNA: TGTGCCAGCAGCTCGGTCAACCGGGACAGGTTCTACAATGAGCAGTTCTTC
CDR3: CASSSVNRDRFYNEQFF
V: TRBV13
size: -
J: TRBJ2-1
D: TRBD1
length: 17

DNA: TGTGCCAGCAGCCACGATCTAGCGGGCTCCTACAATGAGCAGTTCTTC
CDR3: CASSHDLAGSYNEQFF
V: TRBV4-2
size: -
J: TRBJ2-1
D: TRBD2
length: 16